This entry lists 22 T cell receptor beta chains sequenced from one sample in a study of CD8+ T cells in alopecia areata. cDNA serving as the sequencing template came from extracted, reverse transcribed RNA. Data came from immunoSEQ multiplex PCR; TCRdb stores just in-frame clones and leaves some out. Altogether about 1,500 clones were found in the sample, and no singletons occur. The sample comprised lesional skin. The receptor source for this set is a C3H/HeJ mouse with alopecia areata. The strain's MHC: H2-k.

On this clone itself: With only one base between it and a far larger clone, this is likely a read error. Gene names denote mouse genes. Read coverage stops 4 residues before the CDR3 terminus; the germline J gene supplies the remainder. The V and J genes are TRBV3 and TRBJ2-5; a possible D gene is TRBD1 (6 bases). This CDR3 is built from 14 residues. The V gene's germline CDR1 is SNHLY and CDR2 FYNGKV (reference sequence). The CDR3 loop is CASSLGHREDTQYF. CDR3 DNA (partial): TGTGCCAGCAGCTTAGGGCACAGGGAAGAC. The full variable domain, rest sourced from reference TRBV3 and TRBJ2-5, is GPKVLQIPSHQIIDMGQMVTLNCDPVSNHLYFYWYKQILGQQMEFLVNFYNGKVMEKSKLFKDQFSVERPDGSYFTLKIQPTALEDSAVYFCASSLGHREDTQYFGPGTRLLVL.

This clone was observed a handful of times. Germline and genes: mouse. The sequenced CDR3 bases are TGTGCCAGCAGTATCCCAAGACTGGGGGCTAGTGCAGAA. The encoded protein is CASSIPRLGASAE. The entire CDR3 protein is CASSIPRLGASAETLYF. The chain employs TRBV13-1 and TRBJ2-3; 9 positions agree with TRBD2. The sequenced fragment ends 4 residues before the CDR3 boundary, so the rest is inferred from the germline J gene. The CDR3 extends over 17 amino acids. V lost 4 bases, J lost 0 bases, and 9 bases stayed unmatched. The germline V gene has CDR1 NSHNY and CDR2 SYGAGN.

This clone came up many times. Gene names and germline match the mouse. The read terminates 4 residues before the CDR3 end, so the remaining end is supplied by the germline J gene. This rearrangement joins TRBV13-2 to TRBJ2-1; TRBD2 aligns across 10 bases. Germline lookup yields CDR1 NNHNN and CDR2 SYGAGS (reference sequence). V was clipped by 3 bases and J by 4 bases; unmatched bases: 4. This CDR3 has 15 amino acids. The CDR3 bases that were read are TGTGCCAGCGGTGGTGGGGGACTGGGGTATGCT. It translates to CASGGGGLGYA. The whole CDR3 sequence is CASGGGGLGYAEQFF.

There are many counts of this clone. TCRdb lists a protein that is different at residue 11 from the translated DNA; the protein given here uses the DNA translation. Mouse germline and gene names are used. Read sequence stops 3 residues before the CDR3 end, and the germline J gene provides the missing end. The chain recombines TRBV31 with TRBJ1-3; D is perhaps TRBD1 (5 bases). Trimming pared 3 bases from V and 0 bases from J, leaving 9 bases between. CDR3 length equals 14 residues. The germline CDR1 and CDR2 sequences are GKSSPN and SITVG. Incomplete CDR3 DNA: TGTGCCTGGAGGACAGATAATTCTGGAAATACG. Amino acids: CAWRTDNSGNT. The CDR3 in full is CAWRTDNSGNTLYF.

Many counts were recorded for this clone. Gene names are mouse gene names. The read terminates 4 residues before the CDR3 end, so the remaining end is supplied by the germline J gene. The chain uses TRBV5 and TRBJ2-7; TRBD2 matches 7 bases. Germline V gene sequence: CDR1 LGHNA, CDR2 YNLKQL (reference sequence). The CDR3 has 15 residues. The J segment lost 0 bases and the V segment lost 0 bases, leaving 2 bases of the junction unmatched. The CDR3 bases that were read are TGTGCCAGCAGCCAAGACTGGGGGAGCTCCTAT. Translated, it gives CASSQDWGSSY. The complete CDR3 sequence is CASSQDWGSSYEQYF.

By sample share, this clone is large (0.1 to 1%). Mouse germline and gene names are used. The read finishes 4 residues shy of the CDR3 end, and the germline J gene is used to complete it. The V and J genes are TRBV12-1 and TRBJ2-5, with a weak D call TRBD2 (6 bases). CDR3 length: 13 residues. The ends were cut back, 1 base at V and 3 bases at J, with 7 bases in the middle. The V gene's germline CDR1 is SGHSN and CDR2 HYEKVE. CDR3 DNA (partial): TGTGCCAGCTCTCTGGGACTTCAAGAC. Encoded protein: CASSLGLQD. The complete CDR3 sequence is CASSLGLQDTQYF.

In its sample, this clone is medium-sized. Gene names and germline refer to mouse. Coverage ceases 4 residues before the CDR3 finishes, and the germline J gene fills in the end. The rearrangement joins TRBV1 to TRBJ2-1, with 8 bases aligning to TRBD2. Germline CDR1 NSQYPW, CDR2 LRSPGD (reference sequence). The junction had 4 bases not matched to a gene; V was cut back by 3 bases and J by 6 bases. There are 14 residues in the CDR3. CDR3: CTCSAPGGTAEQFF. The sequenced part of the CDR3 DNA is TGCACCTGCAGTGCGCCTGGGGGGACTGCT.

This clone was detected many times. Gene labels here are mouse ones. From the germline J gene comes the end of the CDR3, since the read stops 4 residues before it. This chain connects TRBV13-2 to TRBJ2-5; 7 bases map to TRBD1. The CDR3 contains 13 residues. Germline loops: CDR1 NNHNN, CDR2 SYGAGS (reference sequence). The sequenced part of the CDR3 DNA is TGTGCCAGCGGTGAAGGGACAGAAGAC. It yields the protein CASGEGTED. The full CDR3 reads CASGEGTEDTQYF.

This clone was seen many times. The listed genes are named as in mouse. The sequenced fragment ends 4 residues before the CDR3 boundary, so the rest is inferred from the germline J gene. The rearrangement uses TRBV19 and TRBJ2-7, with TRBD1 as a possible D gene (6 bases). Trimming left V 4 bases short and J 0 bases short, with 11 bases between. Germline values: CDR1 FNHDT, CDR2 SITEND (reference sequence). The CDR3 is 14 amino acids. CDR3 sequence reads: CASSPGQSSYEQYF. The CDR3 DNA, read in part, is TGTGCCAGCAGTCCGGGACAAAGCTCCTAT. The variable domain in full, with the rest retrieved from reference TRBV19 and TRBJ2-7, is GGIITQTPKFLIGQEGQKLTLKCQQNFNHDTMYWYRQDSGKGLRLIYYSITENDLQKGDLSEGYDASREKKSSFSLTVTSAQKNEMAVFLCASSPGQSSYEQYFGPGTRLTVL.

In its sample, this clone was seen many times. These gene names are mouse names. The sequence runs out 4 residues before the end of the CDR3; the remainder is reconstructed from the germline J gene. The chain combines TRBV13-2 with TRBJ2-5; possible D gene TRBD2, 5 bases. V lost 3 bases and J lost 2, with 7 bases in between. The CDR3 consists of 13 residues. CDR1 and CDR2 from the germline V gene are NNHNN and SYGAGS (reference sequence). The covered CDR3 bases are TGTGCCAGCGGTGGGCTGGGCCAAGAC. Amino acid sequence: CASGGLGQD. From start to end, the CDR3 is CASGGLGQDTQYF.

This clone turned up a few times. Genes and germline come from the mouse. Read coverage stops 4 residues before the CDR3 terminus; the germline J gene supplies the remainder. The V gene is TRBV4, the J gene TRBJ1-4; 7 nucleotides line up with TRBD1. The ends lost 5 bases at V and 5 bases at J; junction bases unmatched: 5. CDR3 size: 14 residues. Germline CDR1 and CDR2: LGHDT and YNNKQL (reference sequence). CDR3 DNA, as far as it was read: TGTGCCAGCAGCCTACAGGGGATGAACGAA. Translated: CASSLQGMNE. The full CDR3 sequence reads CASSLQGMNERLFF.

This clone was found a few times. Mouse gene names and germline throughout. The read ends 4 residues shy of where the CDR3 ends; the end is completed using the germline J gene. V gene TRBV19 combines with J gene TRBJ2-3, with 9 bases matching TRBD1. V gave up 4 bases and J gave up 1 base; unmatched junction bases: 4. Germline V gene sequence: CDR1 FNHDT, CDR2 SITEND (reference sequence). CDR3 size: 15 residues. The covered CDR3 bases are TGTGCCAGCAGTGGGGGGGACAGGGGTGCAGAA. Amino acids: CASSGGDRGAE. The whole CDR3 region reads CASSGGDRGAETLYF.

This clone was recorded many times. Gene names and germline refer to mouse. The read terminates 4 residues ahead of where the CDR3 ends, so the germline J gene completes it. The gene calls are TRBV5 and TRBJ1-2; 7 nucleotides agree with TRBD1. This CDR3 is 15 amino acids long. The germline V gene has CDR1 LGHNA and CDR2 YNLKQL (reference sequence). J gave up 4 bases and V 0 bases, and 5 bases lay outside the gene matches. The CDR3 sequence is CASSQEAGGSSDYTF. CDR3 bases read: TGTGCCAGCAGCCAAGAGGCAGGGGGGAGCTCC.

This clone has a count of ten or more. Here the gene names and germline are mouse. The CDR3 end lies 4 residues beyond the end of the read and is filled in from the germline J gene. The chain joins TRBV19 to TRBJ2-5; 10 positions agree with TRBD2. V was pared by 4 bases and J by 3 bases, with 2 bases of the junction left unmatched. Germline assignment: CDR1 FNHDT and CDR2 SITEND (reference sequence). The CDR3 has 14 residues. CDR3 DNA (partial): TGTGCCAGCAGTCACTGGGGGGGGCAAGAC. This sequence encodes CASSHWGGQD. Given in full, the CDR3 is CASSHWGGQDTQYF.

About this clone: Here the gene names and germline are mouse. Coverage ceases 4 residues before the CDR3 finishes, and the germline J gene fills in the end. The J gene is TRBJ2-5, the V gene TRBV19, with TRBD1 matching 8 bases. Germline V gene sequence: CDR1 FNHDT, CDR2 SITEND (reference sequence). This CDR3 contains 14 residues. The CDR3 sequence is CASRTGAGGDTQYF. The covered CDR3 bases are TGTGCCAGCAGGACAGGGGCCGGGGGAGAC.

This clone was detected ten times or more. All gene names here are mouse names. The covered CDR3 bases are TGTGCCAGCAGTAAAGGGGACAGGTCCAACGAA. It specifies CASSKGDRSNE. The CDR3 in its entirety is CASSKGDRSNERLFF. The chain combines TRBV19 with TRBJ1-4, with 8 bases aligning to TRBD1. The read finishes 4 residues shy of the CDR3 end, and the germline J gene is used to complete it. This CDR3 has 15 residues. CDR1 FNHDT and CDR2 SITEND come from the germline V gene (reference sequence). V trimming: 3 bases; J trimming: 2 bases; junction bases outside the gene matches: 3. The full variable domain, in which reference TRBV19 and TRBJ1-4 provide the parts outside the CDR3, is GGIITQTPKFLIGQEGQKLTLKCQQNFNHDTMYWYRQDSGKGLRLIYYSITENDLQKGDLSEGYDASREKKSSFSLTVTSAQKNEMAVFLCASSKGDRSNERLFFGHGTKLSVL.

This clone was recorded many times. Genes and germline come from the mouse. The read stops 4 residues short of the end of the CDR3; the missing end is completed from the germline J gene. The V gene is TRBV29, the J gene TRBJ1-1; 8 bases match TRBD1. Germline CDR1 MSHET, CDR2 SYDVDS. V was pared by 3 bases and J by 0 bases, with 0 bases of the junction left unmatched. The CDR3 is 14 residues long. The CDR3 DNA, read in part, is TGTGCTAGCAGTTTGGGACAGGCAAACACA. This translates into CASSLGQANT. The CDR3 in its entirety is CASSLGQANTEVFF. The whole variable domain, remainder taken from reference TRBV29 and TRBJ1-1, is DMKVTQMPRYLIKRMGENVLLECGQDMSHETMYWYRQDPGLGLQLIYISYDVDSNSEGDIPKGYRVSRKKREHFSLILDSAKTNQTSVYFCASSLGQANTEVFFGKGTRLTVV.

This clone came up many times. All gene names here are mouse names. The CDR3 goes on 4 residues after the read ends, and that part is filled in from the germline J gene. The chain is built from TRBV13-2 and TRBJ2-5, with a tentative D call TRBD1 (5 bases). Germline V gene data show CDR1 as NNHNN and CDR2 as SYGAGS (reference sequence). This CDR3 region has 14 residues. Trimming removed 3 bases at V and 2 bases at J, with 10 bases between. The chain's CDR3 is CASGGQPGQDTQYF. The part of the CDR3 DNA that was read is TGTGCCAGCGGTGGACAGCCCGGCCAAGAC.

The sample holds a few counts of this clone. A far larger clone is one base from this, pointing to a likely read error. Genes here carry mouse names. The read ends 4 residues before the CDR3 terminus; that terminus is restored from the germline J gene. The rearrangement links TRBV16 to TRBJ2-3; tentative D call: TRBD1 (5 bases). Germline V gives CDR1 SGHSA, CDR2 FRNQAP. This CDR3 spans 13 amino acids. V was cut by 8 bases and J by 1 base, with 10 bases left in between. CDR3 sequence reads: CASPRAGAETLYF. CDR3 bases read: TGTGCAAGCCCCAGGGCAGGTGCAGAA.

This clone has only a few counts. The gene names here belong to mouse. The part of the CDR3 DNA that was read is TGTGCCAGCAGAGACAACTAT. Translating it yields CASRDNY. The full CDR3 reads CASRDNYEQYF. The V and J genes are TRBV19 and TRBJ2-7; D remains unclear. The DNA ends 4 residues before the CDR3 does, and the rest of the CDR3 is filled in from the germline J gene. This CDR3 comprises 11 residues. Trimming shortened V by 5 bases and J by 3 bases, and 6 bases separated the two germline ends. Germline V gene lookup returns CDR1 FNHDT and CDR2 SITEND (reference sequence).

By sample share, this clone is medium-sized. The gene symbols are mouse symbols. The CDR3 end is not reached by the read, which stops 4 residues before it; the germline J gene fills it in. The sample holds other DNA sequences that translate to the same CDR3. This chain uses TRBV13-2 with TRBJ1-4, with D perhaps matching TRBD1 (5 bases). With 3 bases removed from V and 0 bases from J, the gap between germline ends came to 9 bases. This CDR3 has 15 residues. Per germline, CDR1 NNHNN and CDR2 SYGAGS (reference sequence). CDR3 region: CASGGDRISNERLFF. The CDR3 bases that were read are TGTGCCAGCGGTGGTGACAGAATTTCCAACGAA.

This clone was observed at least ten times. Genes here carry mouse names. Read sequence stops 4 residues before the CDR3 end, and the germline J gene provides the missing end. The chain couples TRBV16 to TRBJ2-4, with 14 bases identical to TRBD2. The germline V gene has CDR1 SGHSA and CDR2 FRNQAP. J gave up 3 bases and V 2 bases, and 7 bases lay outside the gene matches. The CDR3 loop spans 18 amino acids. This chain's CDR3 is CASSLRRDWGGAQNTLYF. CDR3 DNA, as far as it was read: TGTGCAAGCAGCTTACGCCGGGACTGGGGGGGCGCCCAAAAC.